This T cell receptor beta chain came from a study of shared clonotypes between healthy human individuals. Sequenced by immunoSEQ multiplex PCR; TCRdb stores in-frame clones only, minus some. Of about 980,000 clones in the sample, less than 85% are singletons; the top ten hold approximately 1.5%. V was clipped by 5 bases and J by 7 bases; unmatched bases: 10. The germline CDR1 and CDR2 sequences are SGHTA and FQGNSA. The CDR3 covers 15 residues. Sequencing input: memory CD4+ T cells sorted from blood. The subset is: CD45RA-negative fraction. The receptor was derived from a man aged 18 to 30 in good health. The genes are TRBV7-2 and TRBJ2-5, with 10 bases matching TRBD2. This CDR3 reads CASSQAGGGSWTQYF. The CDR3, as DNA: TGTGCCAGCAGCCAAGCGGGAGGGGGCTCGTGGACCCAGTACTTC.